This TCR beta chain stems from a study of blood T cell repertoires in COVID-19. Study details: Collection of acute and convalescent COVID-19 samples took place in the United States, Italy and Spain. Nucleic acid was either cDNA or gDNA, and it came from T cells, B-cell-depleted T cells, or PBMCs.

Authors' data handling: Nucleated cell counts were estimated from reference gene primer amplification. Produced via immunoSEQ multiplex PCR; TCRdb's table is partial and in-frame only. V and J calls plus clone size are reproduced from that table; the DNA served to infer D and trimming. The sample lists under 450,000 clones; approximately 89% were seen once. The Seattle patients, enrolled during active infection, were followed longitudinally. This clonotype was obtained from a woman between 45 and 65 years old with COVID-19, enrolled during active disease. The material sequenced was peripheral blood.

The CDR3 coding sequence is TGTGCCATCAGTGATAACGGGGATACCGCTGAAGCTTTCTTT. Its translation is CAISDNGDTAEAFF. The V and J genes are TRBV10-3 and TRBJ1-1; D gene uncertain. From germline, CDR1 is ENHRY and CDR2 SYGVKD. The CDR3 is 14 amino acids. Trimming shortened V by 3 bases and J by 6 bases, and 14 bases separated the two germline ends.